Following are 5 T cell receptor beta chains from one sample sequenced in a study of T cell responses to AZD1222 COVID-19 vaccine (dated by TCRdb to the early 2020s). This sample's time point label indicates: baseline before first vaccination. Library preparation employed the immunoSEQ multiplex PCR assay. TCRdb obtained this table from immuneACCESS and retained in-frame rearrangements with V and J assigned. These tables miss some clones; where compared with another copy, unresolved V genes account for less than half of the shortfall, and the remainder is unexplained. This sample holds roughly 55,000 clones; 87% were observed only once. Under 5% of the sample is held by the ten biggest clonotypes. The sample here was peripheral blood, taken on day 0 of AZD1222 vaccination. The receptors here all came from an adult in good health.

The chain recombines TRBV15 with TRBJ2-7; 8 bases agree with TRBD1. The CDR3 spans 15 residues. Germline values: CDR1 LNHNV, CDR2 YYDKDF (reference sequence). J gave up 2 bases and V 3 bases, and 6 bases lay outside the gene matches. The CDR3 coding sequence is TGTGCCACCAGCAGCCGGGACAGGACGACCTACGAGCAGTACTTC. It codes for CATSSRDRTTYEQYF.

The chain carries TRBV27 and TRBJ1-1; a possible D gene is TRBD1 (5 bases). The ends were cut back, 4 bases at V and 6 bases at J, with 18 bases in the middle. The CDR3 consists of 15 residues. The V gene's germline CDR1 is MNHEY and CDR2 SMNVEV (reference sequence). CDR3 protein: CASSYGTATRPEAFF. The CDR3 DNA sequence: TGTGCCAGCAGTTACGGGACGGCGACTAGACCTGAAGCTTTCTTT.

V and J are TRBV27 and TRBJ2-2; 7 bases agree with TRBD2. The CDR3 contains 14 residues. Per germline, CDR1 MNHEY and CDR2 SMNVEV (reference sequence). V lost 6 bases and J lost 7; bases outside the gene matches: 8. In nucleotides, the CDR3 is TGTGCCAGCAGACCGACTAGCTCCATCGGGGAGCTGTTTTTT. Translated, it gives CASRPTSSIGELFF.

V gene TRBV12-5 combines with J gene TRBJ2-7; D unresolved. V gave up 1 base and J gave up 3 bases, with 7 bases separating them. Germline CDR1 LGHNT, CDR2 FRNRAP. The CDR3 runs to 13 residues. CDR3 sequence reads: CASGLAQSYEQYF. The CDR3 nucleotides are TGTGCTAGTGGTTTGGCCCAGAGCTACGAGCAGTACTTC.

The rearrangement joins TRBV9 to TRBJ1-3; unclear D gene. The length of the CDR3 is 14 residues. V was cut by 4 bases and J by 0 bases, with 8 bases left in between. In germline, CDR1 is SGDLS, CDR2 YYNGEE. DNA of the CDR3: TGTGCCAGCAGCATTAGTACCTCTGGAAACACCATATATTTT. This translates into CASSISTSGNTIYF.